This TCR beta chain was sequenced in a study of molecular identifiers for immune sequencing clone quantification. Points on this clonotype: Its matching antigen is unknown.

Germline CDR1 reads SGHAT; CDR2 reads FQNNGV. The CDR3 extends over 15 amino acids. The germline V and J ends were trimmed by 5 bases and 0 bases, with 13 bases remaining between them. From the PCR reads, TCRdb called clonotypes with MiXCR, one entry per CDR3 protein. The sample shows about 500,000 distinct CDR3 sequences, over 20% of them seen only once. Study conclusions and caveats: Over 99% of CMV-specific effector molecules, but under 1% of naive ones, were in clones above 20 copies.

The chain uses TRBV11-2 and TRBJ2-5, with D possibly matching TRBD1 (6 bases). Material: naive CD8+ T cells from blood, with Jurkat cell RNA spiked in. Subset described: FACS-sorted CD8+CD4-CCR7+CD45RA+ naive T cells. The sequence was obtained from a human donor in good health. Some libraries in this study had Jurkat cell RNA spiked in. The CDR3 DNA sequence: TGTGCCAGCAGCCCAAACCGGGACAACCAAGAGACCCAGTACTTC. Its translation is CASSPNRDNQETQYF.